These T cell receptor beta chains were read from a single sample in a study of CD8 T cells in Susac syndrome. TCRdb reanalysed the immunoSEQ multiplex PCR reads using MiXCR and keeps one entry per CDR3 protein. The repertoire holds about 120,000 distinct CDR3 sequences, with 95% to 96% as singletons. The sample comprised CD4+ T cells from PBMCs. Receptors originate from a human donor with Susac syndrome. Both conserved end residues are part of each CDR3.

v_call	cdr3_aa
TRBV12-3/TRBV12-4	CASSLQSGGYNEQFF
TRBV29-1	CSVGDRGRYEQYF
TRBV25-1	CATKEGVGYNEQFF
TRBV13	CASNQVGRTEAFF
TRBV29-1	CSVGGPTLGQFF
TRBV6-5	CASSYGTGLGYTF
TRBV5-1	CASSPGTATDTQYF
TRBV30	CAWSVQLAGGDTQYF
TRBV28	CASSSLSREGRYEQYF
TRBV2	CASSDRSRSPPYGYTF